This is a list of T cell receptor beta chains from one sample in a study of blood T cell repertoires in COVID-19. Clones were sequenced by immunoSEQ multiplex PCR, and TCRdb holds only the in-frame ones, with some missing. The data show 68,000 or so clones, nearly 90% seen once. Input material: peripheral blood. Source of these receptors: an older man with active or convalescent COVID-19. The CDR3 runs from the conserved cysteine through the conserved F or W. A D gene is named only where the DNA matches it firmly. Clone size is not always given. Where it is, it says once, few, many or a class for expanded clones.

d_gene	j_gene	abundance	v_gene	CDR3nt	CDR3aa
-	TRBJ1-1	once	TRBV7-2	TGTGCCAGCAGCTTAGACCGAGGTTTTGAAGCTTTCTTT	CASSLDRGFEAFF
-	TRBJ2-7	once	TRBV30	TGTGCCTGGAGTATTGCGGGACAGACCTACGAGCAGTACTTC	CAWSIAGQTYEQYF
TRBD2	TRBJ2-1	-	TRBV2	TGTGCCAGCAGTGGGGGGACTAGCGGGAGAAATGAGCAGTTCTTC	CASSGGTSGRNEQFF
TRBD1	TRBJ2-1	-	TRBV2	TGTGCCAGCAGTGGCAGACAGGGGGCTAGTGAGCAGTTCTTC	CASSGRQGASEQFF
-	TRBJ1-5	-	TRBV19	TGTGCCAGTACCCCAATGGAGGCCAGCAATCAGCCCCAGCATTTT	CASTPMEASNQPQHF
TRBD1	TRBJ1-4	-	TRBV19	TGTGCCAGTAGCGACAGGGGTTGGGAAAATGAAAAACTGTTTTTT	CASSDRGWENEKLFF
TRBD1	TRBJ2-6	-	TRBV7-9	TGTGCCAGCAGACCCCCCCGGACAGGGGGCGGAGCGGGGGCCAACGTCCTGACTTTC	CASRPPRTGGGAGANVLTF
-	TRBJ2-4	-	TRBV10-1	TGCGCCAGCAGTGCTGCAGGGGGGAACATTCAGTACTTC	CASSAAGGNIQYF
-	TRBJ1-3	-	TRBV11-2	TGTGCCAGCAGCTTATTCAGGCCTGGAAACACCATATATTTT	CASSLFRPGNTIYF
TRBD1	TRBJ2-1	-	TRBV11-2	TGTGCCAGCAGCTTAGGAAGGGACAGATACAATGAGCAGTTCTTC	CASSLGRDRYNEQFF
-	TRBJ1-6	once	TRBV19	TGTGCCAGTAGTTCTGTCGGGAATTCACCCCTCCACTTT	CASSSVGNSPLHF
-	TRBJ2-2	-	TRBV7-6	TGTGCCAGCAGCTACGGGATTCCTAACACCGGGGAGCTGTTTTTT	CASSYGIPNTGELFF
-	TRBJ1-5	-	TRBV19	TGTGCCAGTAGTCCCGGAGGGGCGAAGGGCAATCAGCCCCAGCATTTT	CASSPGGAKGNQPQHF
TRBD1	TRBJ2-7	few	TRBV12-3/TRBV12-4	TGTGCCAGCAGTTTAGGACAGGGTCTCGAGCAGTACTTC	CASSLGQGLEQYF
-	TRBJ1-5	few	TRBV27	TGTGCCAGCAGTTTTAGGGGCAGCAATCAGCCCCAGCATTTT	CASSFRGSNQPQHF
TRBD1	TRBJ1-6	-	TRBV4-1	TGCGCCAGCAGCCAGACAGGGGGCACACCCCTCCACTTT	CASSQTGGTPLHF
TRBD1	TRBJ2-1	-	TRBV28	TGTGCCAGCAGTCCAACGGGACAGGGACCCTACAATGAGCAGTTCTTC	CASSPTGQGPYNEQFF
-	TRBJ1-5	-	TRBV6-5	TGTGCCAGCTCCGGGGGGGCCCAGCATTTT	CASSGGAQHF
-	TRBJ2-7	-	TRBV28	TGTGCCAGCAGTCCCCCAAGTGGACATAGTATCTCCTACGAGCAGTACTTC	CASSPPSGHSISYEQYF
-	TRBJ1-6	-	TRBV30	TGTGCCTGGACCCCCTACCATAATTCACCCCTCCACTTT	CAWTPYHNSPLHF
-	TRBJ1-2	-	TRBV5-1	TGCGCCAGCAGGGAAGAGGGCCGGAACTATGGCTACACCTTC	CASREEGRNYGYTF
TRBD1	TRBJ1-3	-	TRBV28	TGTGCCAGCAGCCTCCATGGGACAGGGGAAACTGGAAACACCATATATTTT	CASSLHGTGETGNTIYF
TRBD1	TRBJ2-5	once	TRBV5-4	TGTGCCAGCAGCTTGAGGACAGGGAGAGAGACCCAGTACTTC	CASSLRTGRETQYF
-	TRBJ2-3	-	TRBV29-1	TGCAGCGTTGAAGGGCAGGGGTACACAGATACGCAGTATTTT	CSVEGQGYTDTQYF
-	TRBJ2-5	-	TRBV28	TGTGCCAGCAGTGGTGTCGGGGGAAAAAAGACCCAGTACTTC	CASSGVGGKKTQYF
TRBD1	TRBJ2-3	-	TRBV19	TGTGCCAGTAGTACTGGGACAGGGGGAAGGTCATGGTATTTT	CASSTGTGGRSWYF
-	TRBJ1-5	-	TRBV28	TGTGCCATTTCGGGGGGACATCTCCCCTTTCATCAGCCCCAGCATTTT	CAISGGHLPFHQPQHF
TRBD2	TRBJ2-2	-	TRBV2	TGTGCCAGCAGTCGGACTAGCGGCAACACCGGGGAGCTGTTTTTT	CASSRTSGNTGELFF